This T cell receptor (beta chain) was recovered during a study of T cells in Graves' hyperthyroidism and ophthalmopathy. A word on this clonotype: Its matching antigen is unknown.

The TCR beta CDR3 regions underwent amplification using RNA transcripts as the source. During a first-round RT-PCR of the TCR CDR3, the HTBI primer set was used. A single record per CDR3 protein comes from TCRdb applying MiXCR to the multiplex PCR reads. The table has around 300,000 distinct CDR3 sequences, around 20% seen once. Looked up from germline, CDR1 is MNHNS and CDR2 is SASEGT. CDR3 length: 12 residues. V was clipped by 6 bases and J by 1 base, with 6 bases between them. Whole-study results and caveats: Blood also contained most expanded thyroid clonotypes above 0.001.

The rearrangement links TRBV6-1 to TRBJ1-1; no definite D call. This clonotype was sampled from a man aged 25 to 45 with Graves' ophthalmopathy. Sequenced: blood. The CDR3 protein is CASRPSNTEAFF. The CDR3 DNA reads TGTGCCAGCAGACCATCGAACACTGAAGCTTTCTTT.